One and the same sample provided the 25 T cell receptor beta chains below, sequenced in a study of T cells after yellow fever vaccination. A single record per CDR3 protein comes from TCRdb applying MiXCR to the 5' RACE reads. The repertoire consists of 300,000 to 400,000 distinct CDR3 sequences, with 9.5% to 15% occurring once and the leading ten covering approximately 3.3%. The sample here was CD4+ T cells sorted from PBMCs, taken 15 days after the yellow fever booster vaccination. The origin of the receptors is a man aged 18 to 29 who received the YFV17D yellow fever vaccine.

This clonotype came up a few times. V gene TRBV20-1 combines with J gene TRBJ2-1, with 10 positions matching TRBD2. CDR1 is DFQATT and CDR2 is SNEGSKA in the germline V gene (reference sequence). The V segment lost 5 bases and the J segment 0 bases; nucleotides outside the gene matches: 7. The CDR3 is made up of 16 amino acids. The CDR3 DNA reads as TGCAGTGCTGATACTAGCGGGGCGAGCTCCTACAATGAGCAGTTCTTC. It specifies CSADTSGASSYNEQFF.

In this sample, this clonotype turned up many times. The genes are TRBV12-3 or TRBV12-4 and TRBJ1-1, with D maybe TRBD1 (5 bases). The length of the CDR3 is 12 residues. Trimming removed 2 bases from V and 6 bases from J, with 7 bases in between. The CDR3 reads CASSLWDSEAFF. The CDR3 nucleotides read TGTGCCAGCAGTTTATGGGACTCTGAAGCTTTCTTT.

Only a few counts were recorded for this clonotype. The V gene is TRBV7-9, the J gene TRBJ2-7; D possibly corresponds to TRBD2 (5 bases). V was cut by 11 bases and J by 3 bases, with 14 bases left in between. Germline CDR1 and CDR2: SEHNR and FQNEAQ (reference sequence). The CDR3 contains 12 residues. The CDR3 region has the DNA TGTGCCCGGGAATTTGGGGTCTACGAGCAGTACTTC. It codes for CAREFGVYEQYF.

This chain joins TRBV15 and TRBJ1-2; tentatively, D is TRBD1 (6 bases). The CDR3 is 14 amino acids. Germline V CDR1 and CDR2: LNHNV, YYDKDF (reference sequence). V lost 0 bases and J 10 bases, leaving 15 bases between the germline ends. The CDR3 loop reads CATSRDQGRQSYTF. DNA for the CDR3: TGTGCCACCAGCAGAGATCAGGGGCGGCAGTCCTACACCTTC.

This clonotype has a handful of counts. CDR3: CATVLWGYGYTF. Written as DNA, the CDR3 is TGTGCCACGGTGCTGTGGGGCTATGGCTACACCTTC. V is TRBV6-2 or TRBV6-3 and J is TRBJ1-2; the D is unclear. Germline V gene data show CDR1 as MNHEY and CDR2 as SVGEGT. The CDR3 extends over 12 amino acids. Deletions cut 10 bases from V and 4 bases from J, with 13 bases between.

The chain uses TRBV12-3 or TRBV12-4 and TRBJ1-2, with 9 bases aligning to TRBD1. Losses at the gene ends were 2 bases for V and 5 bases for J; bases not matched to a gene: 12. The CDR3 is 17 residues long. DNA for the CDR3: TGTGCCAGCAGTTTAACTACCCACGGGACAGGGTATTATGGCTACACCTTC. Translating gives CASSLTTHGTGYYGYTF.

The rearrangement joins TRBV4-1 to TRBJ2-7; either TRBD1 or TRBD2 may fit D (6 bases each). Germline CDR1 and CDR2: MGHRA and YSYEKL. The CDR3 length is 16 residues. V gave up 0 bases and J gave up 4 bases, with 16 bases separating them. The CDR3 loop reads CASSQDSWRGHYEQYF. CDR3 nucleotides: TGCGCCAGCAGCCAAGACAGTTGGAGGGGACATTACGAGCAGTACTTC.

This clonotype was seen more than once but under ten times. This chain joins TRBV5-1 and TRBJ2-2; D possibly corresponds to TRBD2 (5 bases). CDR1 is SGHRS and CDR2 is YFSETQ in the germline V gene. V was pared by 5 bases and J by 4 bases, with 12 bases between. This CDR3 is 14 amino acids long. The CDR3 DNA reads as TGCGCCAGCAGATCGAGGGCGGGCACCGGGGAGCTGTTTTTT. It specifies CASRSRAGTGELFF.

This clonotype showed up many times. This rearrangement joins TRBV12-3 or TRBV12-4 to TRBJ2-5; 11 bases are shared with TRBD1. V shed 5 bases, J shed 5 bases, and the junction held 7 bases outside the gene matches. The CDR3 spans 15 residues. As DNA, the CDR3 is TGTGCCAGCAGTCCCCTCGGGACAGGGGGGGAGACCCAGTACTTC. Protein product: CASSPLGTGGETQYF.

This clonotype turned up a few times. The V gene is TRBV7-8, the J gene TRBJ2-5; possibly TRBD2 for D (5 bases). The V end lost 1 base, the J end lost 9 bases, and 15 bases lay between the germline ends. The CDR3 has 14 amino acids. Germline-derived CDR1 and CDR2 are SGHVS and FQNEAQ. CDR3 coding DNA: TGTGCCAGCAGCTTAGATGACTACTACCTGGCCCAGTACTTC. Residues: CASSLDDYYLAQYF.

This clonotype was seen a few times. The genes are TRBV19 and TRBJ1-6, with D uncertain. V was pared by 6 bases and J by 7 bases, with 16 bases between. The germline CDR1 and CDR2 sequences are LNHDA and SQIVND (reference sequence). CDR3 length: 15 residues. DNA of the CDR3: TGTGCCAGTAGCAGGATTCCAGCAGACAATTCACCCCTCCACTTT. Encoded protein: CASSRIPADNSPLHF.

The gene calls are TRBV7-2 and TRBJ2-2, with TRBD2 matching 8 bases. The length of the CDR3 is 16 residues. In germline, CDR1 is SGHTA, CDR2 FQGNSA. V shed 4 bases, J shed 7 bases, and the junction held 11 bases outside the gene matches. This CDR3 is CASSSGGPGGYGELFF. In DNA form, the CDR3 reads TGTGCCAGCAGCTCGGGGGGCCCGGGAGGGTACGGGGAGCTGTTTTTT.

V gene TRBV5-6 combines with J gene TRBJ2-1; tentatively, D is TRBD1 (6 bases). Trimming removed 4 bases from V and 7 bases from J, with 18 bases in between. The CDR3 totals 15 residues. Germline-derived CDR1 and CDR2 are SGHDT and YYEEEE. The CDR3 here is CASSVTGQGMNEQFF. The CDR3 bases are TGTGCCAGCAGCGTAACAGGGCAGGGTATGAATGAGCAGTTCTTC.

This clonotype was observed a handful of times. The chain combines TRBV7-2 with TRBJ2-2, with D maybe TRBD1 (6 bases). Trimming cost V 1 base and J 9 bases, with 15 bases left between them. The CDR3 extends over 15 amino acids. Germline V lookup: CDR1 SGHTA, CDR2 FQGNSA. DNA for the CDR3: TGTGCCAGCAGCTTAGGGAACAGGGTCAGCCGGGAGCTGTTTTTT. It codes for CASSLGNRVSRELFF.

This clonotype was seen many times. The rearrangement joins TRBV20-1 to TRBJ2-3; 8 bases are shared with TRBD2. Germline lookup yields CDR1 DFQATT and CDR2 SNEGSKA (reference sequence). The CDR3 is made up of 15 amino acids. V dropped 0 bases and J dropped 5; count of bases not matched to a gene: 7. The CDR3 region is CSARDPGGPGDTQYF. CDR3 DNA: TGCAGTGCTAGAGATCCGGGGGGGCCTGGAGATACGCAGTATTTT.

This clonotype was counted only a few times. In DNA, the CDR3 is TGCACCAGCAGCCAAGATGTGTCCGGCTACGAGCAGTACGTC. Protein: CTSSQDVSGYEQYV. V and J are TRBV1 and TRBJ2-7; the table's D call, TRBD1, was not checked against the DNA. TRBV1 counts as a pseudogene. This CDR3 has 14 amino acids.

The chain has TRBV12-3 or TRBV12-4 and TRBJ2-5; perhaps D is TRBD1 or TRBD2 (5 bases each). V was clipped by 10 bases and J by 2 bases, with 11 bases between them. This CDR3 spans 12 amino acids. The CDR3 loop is CATRDEQETQYF. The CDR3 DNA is TGTGCCACCCGGGACGAGCAAGAGACCCAGTACTTC.

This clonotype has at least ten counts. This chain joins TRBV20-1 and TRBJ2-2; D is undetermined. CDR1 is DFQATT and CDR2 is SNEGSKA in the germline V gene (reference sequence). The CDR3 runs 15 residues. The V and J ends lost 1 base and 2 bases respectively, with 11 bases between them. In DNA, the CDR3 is TGCAGTGCTAGAGTGGCTAGTATCAACACCGGGGAGCTGTTTTTT. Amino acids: CSARVASINTGELFF.

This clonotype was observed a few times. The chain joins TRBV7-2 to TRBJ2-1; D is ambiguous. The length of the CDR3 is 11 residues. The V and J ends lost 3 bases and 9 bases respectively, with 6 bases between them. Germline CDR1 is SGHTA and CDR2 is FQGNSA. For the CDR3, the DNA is TGTGCCAGCAGCTTTCTCGTTGAGCAGTTCTTC. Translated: CASSFLVEQFF. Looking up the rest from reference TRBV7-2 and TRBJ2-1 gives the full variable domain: GAGVSQSPSNKVTEKGKDVELRCDPISGHTALYWYRQSLGQGLEFLIYFQGNSAPDKSGLPSDRFSAERTGGSVSTLTIQRTQQEDSAVYLCASSFLVEQFFGPGTRLTVL.

CDR3 residues: CASSSSKGIAGADTQYF. DNA of the CDR3: TGTGCCAGCAGTTCATCAAAGGGTATAGCGGGAGCAGATACGCAGTATTTT. The chain joins TRBV6-2 or TRBV6-3 to TRBJ2-3; 9 nucleotides align to TRBD2. V lost 4 bases and J lost 4; bases outside the gene matches: 12. Germline CDR1 and CDR2: MNHEY and SVGEGT. The CDR3 loop spans 17 amino acids.

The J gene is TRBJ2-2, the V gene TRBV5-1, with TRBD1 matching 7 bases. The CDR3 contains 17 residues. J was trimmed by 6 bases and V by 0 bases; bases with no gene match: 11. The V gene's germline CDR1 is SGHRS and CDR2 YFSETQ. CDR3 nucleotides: TGCGCCAGCAGCTTGGCCCTAGACAGGGCGAGCGCCGGGGAGCTGTTTTTT. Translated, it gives CASSLALDRASAGELFF.

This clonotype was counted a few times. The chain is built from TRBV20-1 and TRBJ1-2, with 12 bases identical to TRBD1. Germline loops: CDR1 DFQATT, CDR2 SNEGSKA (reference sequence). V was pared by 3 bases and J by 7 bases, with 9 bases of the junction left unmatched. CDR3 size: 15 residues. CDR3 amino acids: CSASHRDRGRGGYTF. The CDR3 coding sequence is TGCAGTGCTAGTCACCGGGACAGGGGGCGCGGTGGCTACACCTTC.

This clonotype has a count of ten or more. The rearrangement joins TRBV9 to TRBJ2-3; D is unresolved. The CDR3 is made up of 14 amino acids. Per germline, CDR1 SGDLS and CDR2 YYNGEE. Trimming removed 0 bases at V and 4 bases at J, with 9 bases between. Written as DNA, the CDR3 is TGTGCCAGCAGCGTAGTCGGATTGTCAGATACGCAGTATTTT. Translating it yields CASSVVGLSDTQYF. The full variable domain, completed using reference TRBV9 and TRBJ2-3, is DSGVTQTPKHLITATGQRVTLRCSPRSGDLSVYWYQQSLDQGLQFLIQYYNGEERAKGNILERFSAQQFPDLHSELNLSSLELGDSALYFCASSVVGLSDTQYFGPGTRLTVL.

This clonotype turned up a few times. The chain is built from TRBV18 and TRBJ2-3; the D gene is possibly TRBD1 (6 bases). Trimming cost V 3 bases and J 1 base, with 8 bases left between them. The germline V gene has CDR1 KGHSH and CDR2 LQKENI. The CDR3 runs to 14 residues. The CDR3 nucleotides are TGTGCCAGCTCACCTTGGGGGCGCACAGATACGCAGTATTTT. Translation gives CASSPWGRTDTQYF.

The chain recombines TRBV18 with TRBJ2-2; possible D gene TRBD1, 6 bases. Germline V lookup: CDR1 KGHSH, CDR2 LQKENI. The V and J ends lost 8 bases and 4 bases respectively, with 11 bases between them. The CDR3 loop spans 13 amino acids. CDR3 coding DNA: TGTGCCAGCACCGGACAGATCACCGGGGAGCTGTTTTTT. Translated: CASTGQITGELFF.